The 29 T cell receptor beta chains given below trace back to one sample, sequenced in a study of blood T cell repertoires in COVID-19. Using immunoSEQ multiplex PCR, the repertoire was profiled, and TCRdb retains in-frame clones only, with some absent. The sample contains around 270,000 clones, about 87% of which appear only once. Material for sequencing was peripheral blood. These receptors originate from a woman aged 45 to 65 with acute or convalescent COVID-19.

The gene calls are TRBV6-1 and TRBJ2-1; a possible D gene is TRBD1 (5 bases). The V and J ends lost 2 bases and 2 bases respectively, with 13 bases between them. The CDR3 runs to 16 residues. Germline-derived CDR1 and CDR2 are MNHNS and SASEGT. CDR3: CASSETQKGAYNEQFF. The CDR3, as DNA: TGTGCCAGCAGTGAAACCCAGAAAGGGGCCTACAATGAGCAGTTCTTC.

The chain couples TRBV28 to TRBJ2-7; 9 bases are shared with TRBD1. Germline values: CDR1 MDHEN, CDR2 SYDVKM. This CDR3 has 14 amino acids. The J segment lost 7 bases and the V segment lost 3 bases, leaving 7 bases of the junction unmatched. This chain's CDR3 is CASSFGTGFREQYF. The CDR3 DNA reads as TGTGCCAGCAGTTTCGGGACAGGGTTTCGGGAGCAGTACTTC.

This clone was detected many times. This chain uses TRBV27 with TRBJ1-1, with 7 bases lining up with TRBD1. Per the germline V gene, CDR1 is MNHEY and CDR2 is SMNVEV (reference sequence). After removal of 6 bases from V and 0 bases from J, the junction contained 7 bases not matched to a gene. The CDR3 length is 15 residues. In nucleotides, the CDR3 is TGTGCCAGCAGACCCCTACAGGGGCTGAACACTGAAGCTTTCTTT. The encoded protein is CASRPLQGLNTEAFF.

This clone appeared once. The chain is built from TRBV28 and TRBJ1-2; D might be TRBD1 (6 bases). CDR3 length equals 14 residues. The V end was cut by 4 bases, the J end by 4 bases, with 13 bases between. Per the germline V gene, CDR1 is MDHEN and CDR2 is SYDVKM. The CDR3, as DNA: TGTGCCAGCAGTTCCCTCGGGGGGCGCTATGGCTACACCTTC. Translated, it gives CASSSLGGRYGYTF.

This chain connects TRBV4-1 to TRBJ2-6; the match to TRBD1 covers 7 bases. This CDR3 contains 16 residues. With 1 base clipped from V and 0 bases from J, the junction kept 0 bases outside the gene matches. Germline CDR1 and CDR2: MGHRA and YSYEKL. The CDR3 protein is CASSQGDSSGANVLTF. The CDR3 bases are TGCGCCAGCAGCCAAGGGGACAGCTCTGGGGCCAACGTCCTGACTTTC.

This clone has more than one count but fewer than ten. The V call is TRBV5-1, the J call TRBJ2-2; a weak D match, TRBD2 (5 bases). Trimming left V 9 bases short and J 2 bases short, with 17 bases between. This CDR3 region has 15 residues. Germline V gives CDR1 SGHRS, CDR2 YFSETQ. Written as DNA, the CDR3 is TGCGCCACCGAAAAGGCCGGGGTCAACACCGGGGAGCTGTTTTTT. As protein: CATEKAGVNTGELFF.

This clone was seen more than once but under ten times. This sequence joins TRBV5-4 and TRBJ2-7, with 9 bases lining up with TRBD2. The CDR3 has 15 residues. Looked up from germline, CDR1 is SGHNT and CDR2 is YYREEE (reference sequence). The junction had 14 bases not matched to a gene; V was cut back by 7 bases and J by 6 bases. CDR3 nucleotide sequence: TGTGCCAGCCGGGACGCGGGAGGGGCCCTCGGCGAGCAGTACTTC. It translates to CASRDAGGALGEQYF.

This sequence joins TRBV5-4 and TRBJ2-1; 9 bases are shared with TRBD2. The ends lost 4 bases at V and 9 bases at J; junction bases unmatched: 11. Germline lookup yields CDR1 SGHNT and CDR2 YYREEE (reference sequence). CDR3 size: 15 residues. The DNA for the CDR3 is TGTGCCAGCAGCCTGGCGGGGGGGCCCCACTTTGAGCAGTTCTTC. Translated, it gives CASSLAGGPHFEQFF.

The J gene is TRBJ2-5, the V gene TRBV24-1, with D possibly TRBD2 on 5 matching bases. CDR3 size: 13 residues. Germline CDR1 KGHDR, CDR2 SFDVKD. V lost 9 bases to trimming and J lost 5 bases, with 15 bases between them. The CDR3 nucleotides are TGTGCCACCCGGGGAATGGGAGCGGAGACCCAGTACTTC. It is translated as CATRGMGAETQYF.

This chain's CDR3 is CAIRGQGLNSPLHF. The CDR3 nucleotides read TGTGCCATCAGGGGACAGGGCCTTAATTCACCCCTCCACTTT. The V and J genes are TRBV10-3 and TRBJ1-6; 9 nucleotides align to TRBD1. Germline-derived CDR1 and CDR2 are ENHRY and SYGVKD. The CDR3 has 14 amino acids. The J segment lost 6 bases and the V segment lost 6 bases, leaving 3 bases of the junction unmatched.

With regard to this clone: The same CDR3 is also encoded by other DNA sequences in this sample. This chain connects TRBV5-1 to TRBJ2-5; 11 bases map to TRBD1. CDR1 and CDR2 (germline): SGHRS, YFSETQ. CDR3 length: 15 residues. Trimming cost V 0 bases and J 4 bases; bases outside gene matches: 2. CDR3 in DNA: TGCGCCAGCAGCTTGGCCGGGACAGGGGGAGAGACCCAGTACTTC. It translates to CASSLAGTGGETQYF.

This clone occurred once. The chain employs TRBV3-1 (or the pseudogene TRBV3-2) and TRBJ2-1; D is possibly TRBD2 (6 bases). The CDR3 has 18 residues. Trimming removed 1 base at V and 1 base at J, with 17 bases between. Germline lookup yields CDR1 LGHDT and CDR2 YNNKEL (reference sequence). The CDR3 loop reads CASSQGRGRTYSYNEQFF. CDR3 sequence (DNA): TGTGCCAGCAGCCAAGGGCGGGGTCGGACTTATTCCTACAATGAGCAGTTCTTC.

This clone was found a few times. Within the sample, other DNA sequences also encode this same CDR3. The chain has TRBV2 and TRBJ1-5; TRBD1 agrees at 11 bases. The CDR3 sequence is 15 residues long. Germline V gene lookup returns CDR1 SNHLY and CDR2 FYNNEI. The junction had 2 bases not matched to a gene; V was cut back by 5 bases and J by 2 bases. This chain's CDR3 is CASSRDRGGNQPQHF. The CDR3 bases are TGTGCCAGCAGTAGGGACAGGGGGGGCAATCAGCCCCAGCATTTT.

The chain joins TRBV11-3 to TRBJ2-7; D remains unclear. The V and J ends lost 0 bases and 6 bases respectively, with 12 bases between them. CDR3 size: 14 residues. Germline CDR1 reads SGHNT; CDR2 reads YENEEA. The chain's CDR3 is CASSLDPLQPEQYF. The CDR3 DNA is TGTGCCAGCAGCTTAGATCCTTTACAGCCCGAGCAGTACTTC.

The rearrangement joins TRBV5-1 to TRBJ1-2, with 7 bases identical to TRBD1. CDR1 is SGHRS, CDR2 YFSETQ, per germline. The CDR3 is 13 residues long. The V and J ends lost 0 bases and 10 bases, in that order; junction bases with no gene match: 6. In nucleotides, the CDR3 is TGCGCCAGCAGCTTGGGACAGGGTCTGGACTACACCTTC. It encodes CASSLGQGLDYTF. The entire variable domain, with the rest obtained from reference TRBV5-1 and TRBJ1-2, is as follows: KAGVTQTPRYLIKTRGQQVTLSCSPISGHRSVSWYQQTPGQGLQFLFEYFSETQRNKGNFPGRFSGRQFSNSRSEMNVSTLELGDSALYLCASSLGQGLDYTFGSGTRLTVV.

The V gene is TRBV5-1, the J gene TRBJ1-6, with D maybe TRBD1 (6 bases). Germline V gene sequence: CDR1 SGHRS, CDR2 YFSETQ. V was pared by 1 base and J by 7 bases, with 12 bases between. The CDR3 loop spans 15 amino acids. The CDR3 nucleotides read TGCGCCAGCAGCTTGAGTCCAGGGGAAAATTCACCCCTCCACTTT. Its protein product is CASSLSPGENSPLHF.

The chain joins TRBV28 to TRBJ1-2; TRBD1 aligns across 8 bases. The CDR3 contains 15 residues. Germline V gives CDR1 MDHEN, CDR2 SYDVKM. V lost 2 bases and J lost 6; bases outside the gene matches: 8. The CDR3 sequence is CASSLTDRGGHGYTF. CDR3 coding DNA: TGTGCCAGCAGTTTAACTGACAGGGGAGGGCATGGCTACACCTTC.

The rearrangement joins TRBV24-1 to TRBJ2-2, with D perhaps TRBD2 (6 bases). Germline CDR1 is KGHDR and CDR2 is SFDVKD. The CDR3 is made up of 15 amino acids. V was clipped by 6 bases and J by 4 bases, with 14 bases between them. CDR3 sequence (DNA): TGTGCCACCAGTAAAGGGGAGGCGAGCACCGGGGAGCTGTTTTTT. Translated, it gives CATSKGEASTGELFF.

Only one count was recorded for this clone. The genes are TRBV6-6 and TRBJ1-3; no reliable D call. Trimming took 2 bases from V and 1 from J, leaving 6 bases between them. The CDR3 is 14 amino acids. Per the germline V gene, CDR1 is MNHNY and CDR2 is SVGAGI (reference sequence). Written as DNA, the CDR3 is TGTGCCAGCAGTTACACGGGATCTGGAAACACCATATATTTT. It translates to CASSYTGSGNTIYF.

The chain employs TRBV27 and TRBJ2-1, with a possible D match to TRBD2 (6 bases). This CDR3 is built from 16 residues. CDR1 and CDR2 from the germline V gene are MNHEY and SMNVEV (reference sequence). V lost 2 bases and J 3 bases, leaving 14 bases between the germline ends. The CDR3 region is CASSLGGRRDYNEQFF. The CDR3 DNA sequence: TGTGCCAGCAGTTTAGGGGGGAGGAGGGACTACAATGAGCAGTTCTTC.

The DNA for the CDR3 is TGTGCCAGCAGTGAAGCGGGGGACAGGAGGAGGATTACTGAAGCTTTCTTT. Translating it yields CASSEAGDRRRITEAFF. V usage is TRBV2 and J usage is TRBJ1-1; 8 bases line up with TRBD1. The J segment lost 5 bases and the V segment lost 0 bases, leaving 11 bases of the junction unmatched. The CDR3 covers 17 residues. Germline V lookup: CDR1 SNHLY, CDR2 FYNNEI.

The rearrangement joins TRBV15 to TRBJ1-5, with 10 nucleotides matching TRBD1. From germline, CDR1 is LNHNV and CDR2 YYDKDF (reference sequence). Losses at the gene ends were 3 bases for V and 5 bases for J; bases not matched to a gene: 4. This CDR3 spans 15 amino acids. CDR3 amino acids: CATSRYGTGDQPQHF. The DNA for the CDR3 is TGTGCCACCAGCAGGTATGGGACAGGGGATCAGCCCCAGCATTTT.

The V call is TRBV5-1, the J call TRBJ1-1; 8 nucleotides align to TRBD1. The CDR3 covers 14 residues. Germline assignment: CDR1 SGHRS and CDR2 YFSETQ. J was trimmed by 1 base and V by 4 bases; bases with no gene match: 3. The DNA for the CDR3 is TGCGCCAGCAGCGTTACAGGGGGGAACACTGAAGCTTTCTTT. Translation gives CASSVTGGNTEAFF.

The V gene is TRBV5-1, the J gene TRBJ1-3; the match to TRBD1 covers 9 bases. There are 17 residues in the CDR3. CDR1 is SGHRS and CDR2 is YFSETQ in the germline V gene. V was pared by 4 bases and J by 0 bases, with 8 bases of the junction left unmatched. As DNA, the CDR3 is TGCGCCAGCAGCGGACCGGGACAGGGCGACTCTGGAAACACCATATATTTT. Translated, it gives CASSGPGQGDSGNTIYF.

For the CDR3, the DNA is TGTGCCAGCAGGTGGACAGGAGGCACCTACGAGCAGTACTTC. Its protein is CASRWTGGTYEQYF. The rearrangement uses TRBV25-1 and TRBJ2-7; 7 nucleotides match TRBD1. V was pared by 6 bases and J by 2 bases, with 7 bases of the junction left unmatched. Germline assignment: CDR1 MGHDK and CDR2 SYGVNS. This CDR3 is 14 amino acids long.

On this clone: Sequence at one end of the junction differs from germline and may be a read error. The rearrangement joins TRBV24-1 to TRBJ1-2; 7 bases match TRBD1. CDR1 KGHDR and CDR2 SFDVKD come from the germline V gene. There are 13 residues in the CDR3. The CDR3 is CATTDRNNDGYTF. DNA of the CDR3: TGTGCCACCACGGACAGGAATAACGATGGCTACACCTTC.

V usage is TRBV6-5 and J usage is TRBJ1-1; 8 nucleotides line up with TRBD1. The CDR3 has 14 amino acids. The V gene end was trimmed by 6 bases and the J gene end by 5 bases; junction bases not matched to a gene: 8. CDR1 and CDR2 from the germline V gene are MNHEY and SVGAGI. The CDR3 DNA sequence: TGTGCCAGCAGCATTTCAGGGGGCGCAACTGAAGCTTTCTTT. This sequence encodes CASSISGGATEAFF.

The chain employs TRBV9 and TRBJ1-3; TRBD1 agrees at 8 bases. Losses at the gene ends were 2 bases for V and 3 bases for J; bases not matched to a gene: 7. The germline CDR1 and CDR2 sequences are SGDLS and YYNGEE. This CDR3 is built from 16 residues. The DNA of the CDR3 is TGTGCCAGCAGCGTCCAGGGGGCGAGAGTTGGAAACACCATATATTTT. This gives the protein CASSVQGARVGNTIYF.

CDR3 nucleotides: TGTGCCAGCTCAACCTTAGCGGGAAACAATGAGCAGTTCTTC. Its translation: CASSTLAGNNEQFF. This chain links TRBV18 with TRBJ2-1; 8 nucleotides match TRBD2. V trimming: 5 bases; J trimming: 5 bases; junction bases outside the gene matches: 5. Looked up from germline, CDR1 is KGHSH and CDR2 is LQKENI. This CDR3 comprises 14 residues.